The table lists the clone carrying this TCR beta chain with many counts. Its antigen is not identified. The sample comes from a study of identical twins. Points from the study as a whole: For cord blood, abundant beta clonotypes had fewer insertions, unlike memory repertoires, which showed none.

One entry per CDR3 protein, called by TCRdb with MiXCR from the 5' RACE reads. The table has hundreds of thousands of distinct CDR3 sequences, 7% seen once. Germline V gene data show CDR1 as MNHEY and CDR2 as SMNVEV (reference sequence). Trimming took 2 bases from V and 2 from J, leaving 7 bases between them. This CDR3 region has 15 residues. Another study also made use of these data, one on yellow fever vaccine responses in identical twins.

The sample comprised memory (CD45RO+) T cells sorted from blood. The chain uses TRBV27 and TRBJ1-6, with a weak D call TRBD1 (6 bases). This clonotype originated in a woman younger than 35 in good health. Here the CDR3 reads CASSLGTPYNSPLHF. The CDR3 region has the DNA TGTGCCAGCAGTTTAGGGACACCCTATAATTCACCCCTCCACTTT.